These T cell receptor beta chains were read from a single sample in a study of blood T cells in healthy people across ages. Via MiXCR, TCRdb re-called the 5' RACE reads, giving one row per CDR3 protein. This sample has 910,000 or so distinct CDR3 sequences, with roughly 51% found just once. Sequencing was done on a sample of blood. These TCRs come from a woman aged 60-70 years in good health. Both conserved end residues are part of each CDR3. The order of the fields is clone size, V gene, J gene, D gene, CDR3 DNA, CDR3 protein. A D gene is named only where the DNA matches it firmly. A row's size may be missing; if present it is once, few, many or a size class.

>-|TRBV7-9|TRBJ2-6|-
TGTGCCAGCCAGGAAGCCCCTGGGGCCAACGTCCTGACTTTC
CASQEAPGANVLTF
>-|TRBV6-6|TRBJ2-7|TRBD1
TGTGCCAGCAGTTACTCGCGGGACAGGCCCTACGAGCAGTACTTC
CASSYSRDRPYEQYF
>few|TRBV27|TRBJ1-2|-
TGTGTCAGCAGTTTATCGATAGATAACTATGGCTACACCTTC
CVSSLSIDNYGYTF
>few|TRBV6-5|TRBJ2-5|-
TGTGCCAGCAGTTATTCGGTGTGGGGGAAAGAGACCCAGTACTTC
CASSYSVWGKETQYF
>few|TRBV7-2|TRBJ2-1|-
TGTGCCAGCAGCAACATCGGCGTCGGCAGCTCCTACAATGAGCAGTTCTTC
CASSNIGVGSSYNEQFF
>-|TRBV20-1|TRBJ1-2|TRBD1
TGCAGTGCTAGTTTGGGACAGGCCGCCTATGGCTACACCTTC
CSASLGQAAYGYTF
>-|TRBV3-1|TRBJ2-7|TRBD2
TGTGCCAGCAGCACCGGGACTAGCTACGAGCAGTACTTC
CASSTGTSYEQYF
>-|TRBV7-2|TRBJ2-3|-
TGTGCCAGCAGCTTAGTACTCTCTACGCAGTATTTT
CASSLVLSTQYF
>-|TRBV7-6|TRBJ1-2|-
TGTGCCAGCAGCCCGGACATTTCTAACTATGGCTACACCTTC
CASSPDISNYGYTF
>-|TRBV29-1|TRBJ2-5|-
TGCAGCGGCTCAATAATGGAGGAGCAGTACTTC
CSGSIMEEQYF
>-|TRBV4-3|TRBJ2-3|TRBD2
TGCGCCAGCAGCCAACAGGGACTAGACTATACGCAGTATTTT
CASSQQGLDYTQYF
>-|TRBV18|TRBJ1-6|-
TGTGCCAGCTCACCACTGGCAGCTGAGAATTCACCCCTCCACTTT
CASSPLAAENSPLHF
>many|TRBV7-9|TRBJ2-5|-
TGCGCCAGCAGTGGTGGTCGTGGAGAGACCCAGTACTTC
CASSGGRGETQYF
>-|TRBV9|TRBJ2-1|TRBD2
TGTGCCAGCAGCCTCTCAGCTGGGACTAGCGGATTCTCCTTCAATGAGCAGTTCTTC
CASSLSAGTSGFSFNEQFF
>few|TRBV6-2/TRBV6-3|TRBJ2-7|-
TGTGCCAGCACGGCTTACTACGAGCAGTACTTC
CASTAYYEQYF
>few|TRBV12-3/TRBV12-4|TRBJ2-7|-
TGTGCCAGCACCCAGCAAGCTTACGGCGGCGAGCAGTACTTC
CASTQQAYGGEQYF
>-|TRBV28|TRBJ2-7|-
TGTGCCAGCAGTTTGATAAGGGGGAACGAGCAGTACTTC
CASSLIRGNEQYF
>-|TRBV29-1|TRBJ1-1|TRBD1
TGCAGCGTTTCAGGGGGCGCGACTGAAGCTTTCTTT
CSVSGGATEAFF
>few|TRBV15|TRBJ2-3|-
TGTGCCACCAGCAGCGGGGCAACCACAGATACGCAGTATTTT
CATSSGATTDTQYF
>few|TRBV29-1|TRBJ2-6|-
TGCAGCGTTGAAGATCTGAAAGGAGGCTCTGGGGCCAACGTCCTGACTTTC
CSVEDLKGGSGANVLTF
>-|TRBV10-1|TRBJ2-2|TRBD2
TGCGCCAGCAGGACTAGCGGGGACACCGGGGAGCTGTTTTTT
CASRTSGDTGELFF
>-|TRBV4-1|TRBJ2-7|TRBD2
TGCGCCAGCAGCCAATCTACTAGCGGGAGGGTATACGAGCAGTACTTC
CASSQSTSGRVYEQYF
>few|TRBV7-2|TRBJ2-3|-
TGTGCCAGCAGCGTTAAATTCACAGATACGCAGTATTTT
CASSVKFTDTQYF
>-|TRBV29-1|TRBJ2-7|-
TGCAGCGTATCGGCCGGGCGGATTTCCGAGCAGTACTTC
CSVSAGRISEQYF
>once|TRBV27|TRBJ2-3|-
TGTGCCAGCAGTTTATCCATCACTGGAGATACGCAGTATTTT
CASSLSITGDTQYF
>-|TRBV28|TRBJ2-1|-
TGTGCCTCCCAGAGGGTTTCCTACGAGCAGTTCTTC
CASQRVSYEQFF
>-|TRBV6-5|TRBJ2-7|-
TGTGCCAGCAGTTATTGGTTAGACTCCTACGAGCAGTACTTC
CASSYWLDSYEQYF
>few|TRBV28|TRBJ2-3|TRBD2
TGTGCCAGCCAGAAAGGGACTAGCGGGAGGGCCTTAGATACGCAGTATTTT
CASQKGTSGRALDTQYF
>-|TRBV3-1|TRBJ2-3|TRBD1
TGTGCCAGCAGCCAAGAAGACAGGGGAGGTACGCAGTATTTT
CASSQEDRGGTQYF
>-|TRBV4-1|TRBJ2-2|-
TGCGCCAGCAGCCCCCTACAGGAGGGGGTTGGGGAGCTGTTTTTT
CASSPLQEGVGELFF
>-|TRBV11-2|TRBJ2-1|-
TGTGCCAGCAGCTCAAGGACAGCCACGGGAGCTCAGTTCTTC
CASSSRTATGAQFF
>few|TRBV10-3|TRBJ2-3|-
TGTGCCATCAGCCACCTAGGGCAGGGGATGTTCGGAGATACGCAGTATTTT
CAISHLGQGMFGDTQYF
>-|TRBV28|TRBJ2-5|TRBD2
TGTGCCAGCAGTGGGGGGGGAATGGCCCAAGAGACCCAGTACTTC
CASSGGGMAQETQYF
>-|TRBV29-1|TRBJ2-5|-
TGCAGCGTTGACCTCGGAGGCGAGCCCCAGTACTTC
CSVDLGGEPQYF
>many|TRBV5-1|TRBJ2-5|-
TGTGCCAGCAGCTTCGGGCCCCAAGAGACCCAGTACTTC
CASSFGPQETQYF
>-|TRBV7-2|TRBJ2-3|-
TGTGCCAGCACTACGACAGGTGATACGCAGTATTTT
CASTTTGDTQYF
>-|TRBV6-5|TRBJ1-2|-
TGTGCCAGCAAATTGCCAGAGACAAGTTATGGCTACACCTTC
CASKLPETSYGYTF
>-|TRBV30|TRBJ2-1|-
TGTGCCTGGAGTGCTAACCCTCTGGCGGGTGGGTACAATGAGCAGTTCTTC
CAWSANPLAGGYNEQFF
>few|TRBV12-3/TRBV12-4|TRBJ2-4|TRBD2
TGTGCCAGCAGTCACTATGGGAGGGGCTTAGCCAAAAACATTCAGTACTTC
CASSHYGRGLAKNIQYF
>few|TRBV3-1|TRBJ2-1|TRBD2
TGTGCCAGCAGCCAGGAAGCGGGAGGGCGGAATGAGCAGTTCTTC
CASSQEAGGRNEQFF
>-|TRBV2|TRBJ2-7|TRBD1
TGTGCCAGCAGTGAATCGGGACAGGGTTGGGCCTACGAGCAGTACTTC
CASSESGQGWAYEQYF
>once|TRBV5-1|TRBJ2-1|-
TGCGTCAGCAGCTTGGGTGGGCTGAGGGATGAGCAGTTCTTC
CVSSLGGLRDEQFF
>once|TRBV4-3|TRBJ2-7|TRBD2
TGCGCCAGCAGCCTGAGCTGGACTAGCGGGAGGAACTACGAGCAGTACTTC
CASSLSWTSGRNYEQYF
>-|TRBV4-3|TRBJ2-6|-
TGCGCCAGCAGCCAAGAACTTGGCAGGCTCTCTGGGGCCAACGTCCTGACTTTC
CASSQELGRLSGANVLTF
>few|TRBV4-1|TRBJ2-7|-
TGCGCCAGCAGCCAAGATGGTCCAGTTGGGGAATCGTACGAGCAGTACTTC
CASSQDGPVGESYEQYF
>-|TRBV20-1|TRBJ2-7|TRBD1
TGCAGTGCTGAACGGGACAGAGATTACGAGCAGTACTTC
CSAERDRDYEQYF
>-|TRBV27|TRBJ2-1|TRBD2
TGTGCCAGCAGTCCCTGGACTAGCGGGAGTATGAATGAGCAGTTCTTC
CASSPWTSGSMNEQFF
>few|TRBV29-1|TRBJ1-1|-
TGCAGCGTGGGTAGGGCAGCTAGTATGAACACTGAAGCTTTCTTT
CSVGRAASMNTEAFF
>-|TRBV6-4|TRBJ1-1|-
TGTGCCAGCAGTGACACTTTGAACACCGAAGCTTTCTTT
CASSDTLNTEAFF
>-|TRBV12-3/TRBV12-4|TRBJ2-3|-
TGTGCCAGCAGTTATGCCCCACGACTCAGGGCCCGCGCAGATACGCAGTATTTT
CASSYAPRLRARADTQYF
>few|TRBV20-1|TRBJ2-7|-
TGCAGTGCTAGAGTTCGCCAGCGGGCCTCCTACGAGCAGTACTTC
CSARVRQRASYEQYF
>-|TRBV5-1|TRBJ2-1|-
TGCGCCAGCAGCTTGTTGGCGTTCCACAATGAGCAGTTCTTC
CASSLLAFHNEQFF
>-|TRBV4-3|TRBJ2-5|-
TGCGCCAGCAACCGCACTGCCGACCTTAGCGGAGAGACCCAGTACTTC
CASNRTADLSGETQYF
>few|TRBV4-2|TRBJ2-7|TRBD2
TGTGCCAGCAGCCACATACCGGGACTAGCGGGAGGGCAGAGCTCCTACGAGCAGTACTTC
CASSHIPGLAGGQSSYEQYF
>once|TRBV20-1|TRBJ2-7|-
TGCAGTGCTAGAGATGGGCCGGAGGCCTCCTACGAGCAGTACTTC
CSARDGPEASYEQYF
>-|TRBV9|TRBJ2-7|-
TGTGCCCGCAGCGTAGTTGCTAGTAGAGGCGAGCAGTACTTC
CARSVVASRGEQYF
>once|TRBV9|TRBJ2-1|TRBD1
TGTGCCAGCAGCGCGCCGACAGGGGGCTTCAATGAGCAGTTCTTC
CASSAPTGGFNEQFF
>-|TRBV20-1|TRBJ2-7|TRBD2
TGCAGTGCAACCGAATTAAGAGCGGGAGGGCCGGGCTACGAGCAGTACTTC
CSATELRAGGPGYEQYF
>-|TRBV7-2|TRBJ2-7|TRBD2
TGTGCCAGCAGTCAGGGACTAGCGGGGAAAGGGCAGTACTTC
CASSQGLAGKGQYF